This T cell receptor beta chain was obtained from a study of PD-L1 blockade in urothelial cancer. Overall study context: Patients arrived having already received 0 to 3 prior chemotherapy regimens.

This CDR3 has 14 amino acids. Per germline, CDR1 PRHDT and CDR2 FYEKMQ (reference sequence). Between the trimmed V and J ends, which lost 5 bases and 4 bases, there was a span of 13 bases. Data came from immunoSEQ multiplex PCR; TCRdb stores just in-frame clones and leaves some out. This table has 45,000 or so clones, roughly 82% appearing once. The TCR originated in a man between 65 and 85 years old with urothelial cancer. The specimen was PBMCs, collected around atezolizumab (anti-PD-L1) treatment. V is TRBV13 and J is TRBJ2-3; TRBD2 might be the D (7 bases). CDR3 sequence: CASSPWGGPDTQYF. CDR3 DNA: TGTGCCAGCAGCCCTTGGGGGGGCCCAGATACGCAGTATTTT.